A single sample is the source of the 18 T cell receptor beta chains below, sequenced in a study of shared clonotypes between healthy human individuals. Produced via immunoSEQ multiplex PCR; TCRdb's table is partial and in-frame only. The sample includes 1,400,000 or so clones, about 98.5% of them seen just once. Sequenced sample: naive CD4+ T cells sorted from blood. Indicated subset: CD45RA+ positively selected. The source is a man aged 25 to 40 in good health.

The rearrangement uses TRBV4-1 and TRBJ1-5; TRBD1 matches at 8 bases. Germline CDR1 reads MGHRA; CDR2 reads YSYEKL. The J segment lost 9 bases and the V segment lost 4 bases, leaving 20 bases of the junction unmatched. This CDR3 has 18 residues. CDR3 coding DNA: TGCGCCAGCAGCCCTCTGACAGGGGTCGGGAGTTTCTCACGGCCCCAGCATTTT. Translated, it gives CASSPLTGVGSFSRPQHF.

The chain employs TRBV7-9 and TRBJ2-3; D not certain. Germline loops: CDR1 SEHNR, CDR2 FQNEAQ (reference sequence). This CDR3 is 15 amino acids long. The V end lost 1 base, the J end lost 3 bases, and 11 bases lay between the germline ends. CDR3 amino acids: CASSLVPLVTDTQYF. The CDR3 DNA sequence: TGTGCCAGCAGCTTAGTGCCTTTAGTGACAGATACGCAGTATTTT.

The chain employs TRBV28 and TRBJ2-5; D possibly corresponds to TRBD2 (6 bases). The CDR3 extends over 15 amino acids. With 4 bases removed from V and 2 bases from J, the gap between germline ends came to 14 bases. CDR1 is MDHEN and CDR2 is SYDVKM in the germline V gene. CDR3 bases: TGTGCCAGCAGTTCCCCGGCGGGGAGTCAAGAGACCCAGTACTTC. It is translated as CASSSPAGSQETQYF.

V is TRBV28 and J is TRBJ1-2; D is unresolved. The V end lost 3 bases, the J end lost 8 bases, and 13 bases lay between the germline ends. The length of the CDR3 is 13 residues. The germline V gene encodes CDR1 MDHEN and CDR2 SYDVKM. As DNA, the CDR3 is TGTGCCAGCAGTTTTGTAAACGGAGGGGGCTACACCTTC. It encodes CASSFVNGGGYTF.

DNA for the CDR3: TGTGCCAGTACTACGACGTGGGGGTCTGGAAACACCATATATTTT. This sequence encodes CASTTTWGSGNTIYF. The chain carries TRBV19 and TRBJ1-3; D might be TRBD1 (5 bases). Germline V gene sequence: CDR1 LNHDA, CDR2 SQIVND (reference sequence). V was pared by 7 bases and J by 1 base, with 14 bases between. CDR3 length: 15 amino acids.

As for this clone: Different DNA sequences within this sample yield the same CDR3. The gene calls are TRBV6-5 and TRBJ1-4; D remains ambiguous. Germline-derived CDR1 and CDR2 are MNHEY and SVGAGI. The CDR3 has 12 residues. Trimming left V 0 bases short and J 8 bases short, with 4 bases between. The CDR3 protein is CASSYSREKLFF. The CDR3, as DNA: TGTGCCAGCAGTTACTCGAGGGAAAAACTGTTTTTT.

This sequence joins TRBV4-1 and TRBJ2-7; 13 positions agree with TRBD2. After removal of 2 bases from V and 1 base from J, the junction contained 11 bases not matched to a gene. The CDR3 spans 19 residues. Germline V gene sequence: CDR1 MGHRA, CDR2 YSYEKL. CDR3 nucleotide sequence: TGCGCCAGCAGCCAATATTACTCCGGGACTAGCGGGGAATCCTACGAGCAGTACTTC. Protein product: CASSQYYSGTSGESYEQYF.

This sequence joins TRBV27 and TRBJ1-5; a possible D gene is TRBD1 (5 bases). Trimming shortened V by 5 bases and J by 2 bases, and 16 bases separated the two germline ends. The CDR3 contains 16 residues. Germline V CDR1 and CDR2: MNHEY, SMNVEV (reference sequence). The CDR3, as DNA: TGTGCCAGCAGTCGAGCGTACCGGGACGGCAATCAGCCCCAGCATTTT. Amino acid sequence: CASSRAYRDGNQPQHF.

Here the CDR3 DNA reads TGTGCCATCAGTGAGACAGATCAGCCCCAGCATTTT. Amino acids: CAISETDQPQHF. V is TRBV10-3 and J is TRBJ1-5; D unresolved. CDR1 and CDR2 from the germline V gene are ENHRY and SYGVKD. The CDR3 contains 12 residues. Trimming took off 2 bases at V and 5 bases at J, with 4 bases between the two ends.

The sample holds one count of this clone. The chain employs TRBV7-2 and TRBJ2-1; 9 bases agree with TRBD1. V was pared by 5 bases and J by 2 bases, with 4 bases of the junction left unmatched. This CDR3 has 15 residues. Germline CDR1 reads SGHTA; CDR2 reads FQGNSA. The CDR3 DNA follows: TGTGCCAGCAGCCAGGGGACAGGGACCTACAATGAGCAGTTCTTC. It yields the protein CASSQGTGTYNEQFF.

The V and J genes are TRBV27 and TRBJ2-5; D is undetermined. The CDR3 is made up of 12 amino acids. Trimming removed 2 bases from V and 7 bases from J, with 8 bases in between. Germline-derived CDR1 and CDR2 are MNHEY and SMNVEV (reference sequence). The chain's CDR3 is CASSLGEGTQYF. The CDR3 nucleotides are TGTGCCAGCAGTTTAGGAGAAGGGACCCAGTACTTC.

The chain carries TRBV7-2 and TRBJ2-3; D unresolved. V was cut by 2 bases and J by 5 bases, with 5 bases left in between. This CDR3 comprises 12 residues. Germline V gives CDR1 SGHTA, CDR2 FQGNSA. The DNA for the CDR3 is TGTGCCAGCAGCTTATACGTAGATACGCAGTATTTT. Its translation: CASSLYVDTQYF.

The count of this clone is one. The sample holds other DNA sequences that translate to the same CDR3. The CDR3 sequence: CASSLRGETQYF. The CDR3 DNA is TGTGCCAGCAGCTTACGAGGAGAGACCCAGTACTTC. The rearrangement links TRBV7-9 to TRBJ2-5; D unclear. Germline assignment: CDR1 SEHNR and CDR2 FQNEAQ (reference sequence). The CDR3 runs 12 residues. The V end was cut by 2 bases, the J end by 4 bases, with 5 bases between.

J is TRBJ1-1 and V is TRBV10-3; D unresolved. The CDR3 totals 12 residues. The germline CDR1 and CDR2 sequences are ENHRY and SYGVKD. With 2 bases removed from V and 3 bases from J, the gap between germline ends came to 4 bases. The CDR3 is CAISEGDTEAFF. The CDR3 bases are TGTGCCATCAGTGAGGGGGACACTGAAGCTTTCTTT.

Only one count was recorded for this clone. The V and J genes are TRBV10-3 and TRBJ2-2; D possibly corresponds to TRBD1 (6 bases). The CDR3 contains 14 residues. The V and J ends lost 6 bases and 2 bases respectively, with 10 bases between them. Germline assignment: CDR1 ENHRY and CDR2 SYGVKD. CDR3 residues: CAISGDTNTGELFF. CDR3 in DNA: TGTGCCATCAGCGGGGACACTAACACCGGGGAGCTGTTTTTT.

This rearrangement joins TRBV19 to TRBJ1-5, with a tentative D call TRBD1 (5 bases). Looked up from germline, CDR1 is LNHDA and CDR2 is SQIVND (reference sequence). This CDR3 spans 14 amino acids. Trimming took 2 bases from V and 5 from J, leaving 10 bases between them. Here the CDR3 DNA reads TGTGCCAGTAGTATAATTCAGGGCCATCAGCCCCAGCATTTT. Amino acid sequence: CASSIIQGHQPQHF.

This clone has a single count. The V call is TRBV5-5, the J call TRBJ1-1, with D tentatively TRBD1 (5 bases). Per the germline V gene, CDR1 is SGHKS and CDR2 is YYEKEE (reference sequence). CDR3 length: 12 residues. V was cut by 4 bases and J by 3 bases, with 7 bases left in between. CDR3 coding DNA: TGTGCCAGCAGCGAGGGGTACACTGAAGCTTTCTTT. It yields the protein CASSEGYTEAFF.

This rearrangement joins TRBV11-3 to TRBJ2-7, with a tentative D call TRBD2 (6 bases). CDR1 and CDR2 (germline): SGHNT, YENEEA. The ends were cut back, 0 bases at V and 5 bases at J, with 11 bases in the middle. The CDR3 runs to 14 residues. The CDR3 DNA is TGTGCCAGCAGCTTAGATCGGGGGATTAACGAGCAGTACTTC. Protein product: CASSLDRGINEQYF. Based on the CDR3 plus reference TRBV11-3 and TRBJ2-7, the full variable domain is EAGVVQSPRYKIIEKKQPVAFWCNPISGHNTLYWYLQNLGQGPELLIRYENEEAVDDSQLPKDRFSAERLKGVDSTLKIQPAELGDSAVYLCASSLDRGINEQYFGPGTRLTVT.